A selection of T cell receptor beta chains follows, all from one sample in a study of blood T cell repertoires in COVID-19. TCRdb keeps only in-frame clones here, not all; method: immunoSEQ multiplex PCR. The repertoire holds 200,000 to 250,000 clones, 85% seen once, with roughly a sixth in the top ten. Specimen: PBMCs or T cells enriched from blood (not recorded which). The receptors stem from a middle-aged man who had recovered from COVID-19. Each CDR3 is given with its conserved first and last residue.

CDR3aa: CASSVSPGVEEKLFF
v_gene: TRBV9

CDR3aa: CASSSTLAGQNNSPLHF
v_gene: TRBV7-9

CDR3aa: CASSPTRGSGNTIYF
v_gene: TRBV16

CDR3aa: CASSQDRGLAGGYEQYF
v_gene: TRBV4-2

CDR3aa: CASSPQTSDEQYF
v_gene: TRBV18

CDR3aa: CAISEGAGGQETQYF
v_gene: TRBV10-3

CDR3aa: CASSQDEGLAGVRGTGELFF
v_gene: TRBV14

CDR3aa: CASSLGGSDEAFF
v_gene: TRBV5-1

CDR3aa: CASSVEAGSSYEQYF
v_gene: TRBV9

CDR3aa: CASSFGQSGTEAFF
v_gene: TRBV13

CDR3aa: CASSYGGWTEAFF
v_gene: TRBV6-2/TRBV6-3

CDR3aa: CAISDRETGTDTQYF
v_gene: TRBV10-3

CDR3aa: CASSPGYRGRENTEAFF
v_gene: TRBV13

CDR3aa: CASRETGTRTGELFF
v_gene: TRBV7-3

CDR3aa: CASSPWTEIYGYTF
v_gene: TRBV5-4

CDR3aa: CASRGQAGIQYF
v_gene: TRBV28

CDR3aa: CAWSLDRGEAFF
v_gene: TRBV30

CDR3aa: CASSLVERGSSYNEQFF
v_gene: TRBV5-1

CDR3aa: CASRRTEAFF
v_gene: TRBV6-5

CDR3aa: CSVVRQDYYGYTF
v_gene: TRBV29-1

CDR3aa: CASSLTLEMRGQGSGTYEQYF
v_gene: TRBV28

CDR3aa: CASSPHGGGYTDTQYF
v_gene: TRBV9

CDR3aa: CASSTGQGSYEQYF
v_gene: TRBV6-2/TRBV6-3

CDR3aa: CASSPPQGYYGYTF
v_gene: TRBV28

CDR3aa: CASITGAGGYEQYF
v_gene: TRBV6-5

CDR3aa: CASTGGAGEQYF
v_gene: TRBV19

CDR3aa: CASSPYLLQPQHF
v_gene: TRBV4-2

CDR3aa: CASSTYSGRSYNEQFF
v_gene: TRBV11-2

CDR3aa: CASSQDLARGGGETQYF
v_gene: TRBV4-3

CDR3aa: CASSLKSYGYTF
v_gene: TRBV28

CDR3aa: CASSLGSSGQLEKLFF
v_gene: TRBV5-1

CDR3aa: CASSPGQDQPRYF
v_gene: TRBV6-5

CDR3aa: CASSLGRNTEAFF
v_gene: TRBV28

CDR3aa: CATSTDGGSYNEQFF
v_gene: TRBV15

CDR3aa: CSGTQGQGEDGYTF
v_gene: TRBV29-1

CDR3aa: CASSRPGLAEYNEQFF
v_gene: TRBV6-6

CDR3aa: CASSSSKLLGESNQPQHF
v_gene: TRBV7-9

CDR3aa: CASSGGGGNYGYTF
v_gene: TRBV2

CDR3aa: CAWSLAGDTEAFF
v_gene: TRBV30

CDR3aa: CASSPTVGGREKLFF
v_gene: TRBV4-2

CDR3aa: CASSLQGAPPGDTQYF
v_gene: TRBV6-6

CDR3aa: CASHVGKGGNEQFF
v_gene: TRBV19

CDR3aa: CASSTGGAYEQYF
v_gene: TRBV18

CDR3aa: CASSLLTGNTEAFF
v_gene: TRBV13

CDR3aa: CASGLTSGNEQYF
v_gene: TRBV10-2

CDR3aa: CASSAPGHENTEAFF
v_gene: TRBV9

CDR3aa: CASRPGQFYGYTF
v_gene: TRBV28

CDR3aa: CASSPTDSSYEQYF
v_gene: TRBV4-2

CDR3aa: CASSFGREQETQYF
v_gene: TRBV7-2

CDR3aa: CASSQVAGGYEQYF
v_gene: TRBV3-1/TRBV3-2

CDR3aa: CASHFETQYF
v_gene: TRBV6-5

CDR3aa: CASSLQRSGRAGSYNEQFF
v_gene: TRBV27

CDR3aa: CASSLDQGGVLRGYTF
v_gene: TRBV5-5